This T cell receptor beta chain was profiled in a study of T-cell reconstitution after alpha-beta-depleted transplantation in children. Overall study findings and caveats: The study reportedly traced alpha-beta T cells about two months after transplant to several hundred expanded graft clones.

The TCRbeta library incorporated unique molecular identifiers. TCRdb passed the PCR reads through MiXCR, listing each CDR3 protein once. The sample has about 110,000 distinct CDR3 sequences; 5.5% to 6.5% are singletons. The CDR3 is 16 amino acids. V lost 2 bases and J lost 5, with 16 bases in between. Germline lookup yields CDR1 MNHEY and CDR2 SVGAGI. Comments on this clonotype: Its cognate antigen is unknown.

The sample consisted of PBMCs, mostly from graft donor cells, taken 360 days after TCRalphabeta/CD19-depleted stem cell transplant. The receptor comes from a male patient between 2 and 10 years old who had a stem cell transplant for acute lymphoblastic leukemia, so the T cells may come from the graft donor. J is TRBJ1-5 and V is TRBV6-5; the D gene is possibly TRBD1 (5 bases). The CDR3 protein is CASSYLDSPRDQPQHF. In DNA, the CDR3 is TGTGCCAGCAGTTACCTTGACAGTCCTCGAGATCAGCCCCAGCATTTT.